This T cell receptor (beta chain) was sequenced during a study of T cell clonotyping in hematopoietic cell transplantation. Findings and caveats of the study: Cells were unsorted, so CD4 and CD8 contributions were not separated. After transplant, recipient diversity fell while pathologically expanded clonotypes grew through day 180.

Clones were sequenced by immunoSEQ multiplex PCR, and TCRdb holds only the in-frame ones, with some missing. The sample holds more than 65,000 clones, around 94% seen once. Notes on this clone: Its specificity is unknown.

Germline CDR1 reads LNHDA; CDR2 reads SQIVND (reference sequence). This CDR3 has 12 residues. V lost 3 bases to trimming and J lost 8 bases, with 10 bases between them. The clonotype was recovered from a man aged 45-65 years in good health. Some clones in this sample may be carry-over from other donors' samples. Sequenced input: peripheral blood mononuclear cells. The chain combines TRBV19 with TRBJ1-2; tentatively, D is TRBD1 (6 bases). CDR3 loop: CASSIGQYGYTF. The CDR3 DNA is TGTGCCAGTAGTATCGGACAGTACGGCTACACCTTC.